This TCR beta chain was sequenced for a study of glioma-infiltrating T cells after dendritic cell vaccination. Overall study: At biweekly intervals, patients got three intradermal dendritic cell vaccine injections.

Patients had residual fresh-frozen tumor tissue and more than two years of survival data. Germline assignment: CDR1 LNHDA and CDR2 SQIVND (reference sequence). CDR3 length equals 17 residues. V was shortened by 0 bases and J by 8 bases, with 22 bases between the two germline ends. Here immunoSEQ multiplex PCR was the method, and the copy in TCRdb shows in-frame clones only, minus some. Among about 73,000 clones listed, over 75% were seen once. This clonotype originated in a human donor with glioblastoma. The gene calls are TRBV19 and TRBJ1-2; D is perhaps TRBD1 (5 bases). This specimen consisted of blood, obtained before dendritic cell vaccination. The CDR3 spells CASSIDFSVTGTKGYTF. The CDR3 DNA follows: TGTGCCAGTAGTATAGATTTTAGTGTCACAGGAACGAAAGGCTACACCTTC.